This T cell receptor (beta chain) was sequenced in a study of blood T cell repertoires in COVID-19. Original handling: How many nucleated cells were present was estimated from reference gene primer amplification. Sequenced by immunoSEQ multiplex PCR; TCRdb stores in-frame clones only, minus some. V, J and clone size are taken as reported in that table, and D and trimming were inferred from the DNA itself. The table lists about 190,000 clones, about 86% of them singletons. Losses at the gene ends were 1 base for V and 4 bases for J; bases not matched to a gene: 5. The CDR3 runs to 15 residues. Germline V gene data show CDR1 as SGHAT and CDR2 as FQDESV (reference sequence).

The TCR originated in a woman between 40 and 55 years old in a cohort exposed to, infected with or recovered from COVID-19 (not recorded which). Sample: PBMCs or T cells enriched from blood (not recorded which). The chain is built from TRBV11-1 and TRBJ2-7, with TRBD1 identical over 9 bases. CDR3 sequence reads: CASSLVGTGMYEQYF. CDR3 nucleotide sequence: TGTGCCAGCAGCTTAGTTGGGACAGGGATGTACGAGCAGTACTTC. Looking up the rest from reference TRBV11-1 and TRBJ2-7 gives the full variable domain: EAEVAQSPRYKITEKSQAVAFWCDPISGHATLYWYRQILGQGPELLVQFQDESVVDDSQLPKDRFSAERLKGVDSTLKIQPAELGDSAMYLCASSLVGTGMYEQYFGPGTRLTVT.